This T cell receptor (beta chain) was found in a study of T cells in Graves' hyperthyroidism and ophthalmopathy. About the study: Prior to any treatment, at the point of initial diagnosis, peripheral blood was collected. Overall study results and limits: A median around 6 months before onset, the model predicted ophthalmopathy. Blood also held most thyroid clonotypes expanded beyond 0.001.

Researchers took RNA transcripts and amplified the TCR beta CDR3 regions from them. Researchers ran a first-round RT-PCR on the TCR CDR3 using the HTBI primer set. TCRdb re-derived calls from the multiplex PCR reads in MiXCR, one entry per CDR3 protein. The sample carries a few hundred thousand distinct CDR3 sequences, around 15% recorded once. The V gene's germline CDR1 is MGHRA and CDR2 YSYEKL. The trim removed 0 bases at V and 0 bases at J, leaving 3 bases unmatched. There are 17 residues in the CDR3. Comments on this clonotype: Its antigen is unidentified.

The sequence was obtained from a woman aged 55-69 years with Graves' ophthalmopathy. The specimen sequenced was blood. The chain recombines TRBV4-1 with TRBJ2-1; 9 bases fit TRBD2. CDR3: CASSQDAGGSSYNEQFF. CDR3 coding DNA: TGCGCCAGCAGCCAAGATGCGGGAGGGAGCTCCTACAATGAGCAGTTCTTC.